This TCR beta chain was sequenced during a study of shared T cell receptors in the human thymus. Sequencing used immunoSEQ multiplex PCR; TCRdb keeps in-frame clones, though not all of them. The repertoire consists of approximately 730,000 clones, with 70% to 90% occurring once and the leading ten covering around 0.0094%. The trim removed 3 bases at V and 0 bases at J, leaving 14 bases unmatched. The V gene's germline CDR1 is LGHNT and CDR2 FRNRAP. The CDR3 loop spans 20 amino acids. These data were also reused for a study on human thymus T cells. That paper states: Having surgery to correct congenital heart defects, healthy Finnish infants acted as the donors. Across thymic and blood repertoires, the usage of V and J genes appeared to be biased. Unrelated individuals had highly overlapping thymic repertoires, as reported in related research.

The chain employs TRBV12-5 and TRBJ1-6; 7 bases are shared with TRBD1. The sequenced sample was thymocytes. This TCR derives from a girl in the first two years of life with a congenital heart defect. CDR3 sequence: CASGFTPMTGHSSYNSPLHF. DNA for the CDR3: TGTGCTAGTGGTTTCACTCCGATGACAGGGCATAGCTCCTATAATTCACCCCTCCACTTT.